Listed below are T cell receptor beta chains from one sample, sequenced in a study of blood T cell repertoires in COVID-19. The table came from immunoSEQ multiplex PCR; TCRdb's copy has only in-frame clones and leaves some out. Of 200,000 or so clones in the sample, roughly 80% are singletons; the top ten hold 8% to 13%. Source material: peripheral blood. Receptor source: a woman older than 75 with acute or convalescent COVID-19. Each CDR3 is given with its conserved first and last residue. The D gene is left open where the match is weak. Clone size appears in some rows only: once, few, many, or a class for an expanded clone.

CATSRDPSGELFF	TGTGCCACCAGCAGAGACCCTAGTGGGGAGCTGTTTTTT	TRBV15	TRBJ2-2	.	.
CASSISGGLAYEQYF	TGTGCCAGCAGCATATCCGGGGGACTAGCGTACGAGCAGTACTTC	TRBV7-9	TRBJ2-7	TRBD2	.
CASSEGSGQPQHF	TGTGCCAGCAGTGAGGGGAGCGGGCAGCCCCAGCATTTT	TRBV6-4	TRBJ1-5	.	.
CATSRGGGADTEAFF	TGTGCCACCAGCAGAGGTGGGGGGGCGGACACTGAAGCTTTCTTT	TRBV15	TRBJ1-1	.	.
CASMEPTGGSNTEAFF	TGTGCCAGCATGGAACCGACAGGGGGGTCTAACACTGAAGCTTTCTTT	TRBV2	TRBJ1-1	TRBD1	.
CASRRTSGGVVDTQYF	TGTGCCAGCAGACGGACTAGCGGGGGGGTGGTAGATACGCAGTATTTT	TRBV4-2	TRBJ2-3	TRBD2	.
CASSQGLAAGGTEQFF	TGTGCCAGCAGCCAAGGTCTCGCAGCGGGGGGAACTGAGCAGTTCTTC	TRBV4-2	TRBJ2-1	TRBD2	once
CASSLSGMNTEAFF	TGTGCCAGCAGCTTATCAGGCATGAACACTGAAGCTTTCTTT	TRBV7-2	TRBJ1-1	.	.
CASSQDRVFPTSGNTIYF	TGTGCCAGCAGCCAAGATCGGGTCTTCCCAACCTCTGGAAACACCATATATTTT	TRBV3-1/TRBV3-2	TRBJ1-3	.	.
CASSPTWADSRAFF	TGTGCCAGCAGCCCCACTTGGGCCGATAGTAGGGCTTTCTTT	TRBV11-3	TRBJ1-1	.	few
CSASKSTHSRPNEQFF	TGCAGTGCTAGTAAGTCTACCCACTCCCGTCCCAATGAGCAGTTCTTC	TRBV20-1	TRBJ2-1	.	.
CASSIGGVPNSPLHF	TGTGCCAGTAGTATCGGGGGGGTTCCTAATTCACCCCTCCACTTT	TRBV19	TRBJ1-6	.	.
CASSLTGGANTGELFF	TGTGCCAGCAGCCTTACGGGAGGTGCGAACACCGGGGAGCTGTTTTTT	TRBV7-2	TRBJ2-2	TRBD2	.
CASSPPREGTEAFF	TGTGCCAGCAGCCCTCCCAGGGAAGGGACTGAAGCTTTCTTT	TRBV5-4	TRBJ1-1	.	.
CASSLGPRYGYTF	TGCGCCAGCAGCTTGGGCCCTCGGTATGGCTACACCTTC	TRBV5-1	TRBJ1-2	.	.
CASSLVSGVKGELFF	TGTGCCAGCAGCTTAGTCAGCGGGGTAAAAGGGGAGCTGTTTTTT	TRBV7-2	TRBJ2-2	TRBD2	.
CATGSGMYNSPLHF	TGTGCCACCGGATCAGGGATGTATAATTCACCCCTCCACTTT	TRBV25-1	TRBJ1-6	.	.
CASSPKAGINTF	TGTGCCAGCAGCCCGAAGGCAGGGATCAACACCTTC	TRBV7-3	TRBJ1-2	.	.
CASSLHPRGNSPLHF	TGTGCCAGCAGCTTGCACCCCCGAGGGAATTCACCCCTCCACTTT	TRBV11-2	TRBJ1-6	.	once
CASSLQTGRSGELFF	TGCGCCAGCAGCTTGCAGACAGGGCGATCCGGGGAGCTGTTTTTT	TRBV5-1	TRBJ2-2	TRBD1	.
CSVTQGALTEAFF	TGCAGCGTTACACAGGGGGCGCTTACTGAAGCTTTCTTT	TRBV29-1	TRBJ1-1	TRBD1	.
CASSFRQSSYEQYF	TGTGCCAGCAGCTTTCGACAAAGCTCCTACGAGCAGTACTTC	TRBV13	TRBJ2-7	.	.
CASSQEGQAGIYGYTF	TGCGCCAGCAGCCAAGAGGGACAGGCGGGGATCTATGGCTACACCTTC	TRBV4-1	TRBJ1-2	TRBD1	few
CASSLGRSGGMGEQFF	TGTGCCAGCAGCTTAGGTCGCAGCGGGGGGATGGGTGAGCAGTTCTTC	TRBV7-2	TRBJ2-1	TRBD2	.
CASSLALPGGTTFYEQYF	TGTGCCAGCAGCTTAGCCTTACCAGGAGGCACCACCTTTTACGAGCAGTACTTC	TRBV7-2	TRBJ2-7	.	.
CASSLGQGGSPLHF	TGCGCCAGCAGCTTGGGACAGGGGGGTTCACCCCTCCACTTT	TRBV5-1	TRBJ1-6	TRBD1	.
CAWTIGGPDTEAFF	TGTGCCTGGACTATCGGGGGGCCAGACACTGAAGCTTTCTTT	TRBV30	TRBJ1-1	.	.
CASSWTPGTGGLNTLGYTF	TGCGCCAGCAGCTGGACTCCGGGGACAGGGGGGCTAAATACCCTCGGCTACACCTTC	TRBV5-1	TRBJ1-2	TRBD1	.
CASSSNGETQYF	TGTGCCAGCAGCTCAAACGGAGAGACCCAGTACTTC	TRBV11-1	TRBJ2-5	.	.
CAWSAGDRGIPYEQYF	TGTGCCTGGAGTGCGGGGGACAGGGGGATCCCCTACGAGCAGTACTTC	TRBV30	TRBJ2-7	TRBD1	few
CAWSPYEQYF	TGTGCCTGGTCTCCCTACGAGCAGTACTTC	TRBV30	TRBJ2-7	.	.
CASSQDTPARGQGPSNTGELFF	TGCGCCAGCAGCCAAGACACTCCCGCCCGCGGACAGGGCCCGTCGAACACCGGGGAGCTGTTTTTT	TRBV4-3	TRBJ2-2	TRBD1	once
CASSYSKGGGTEAFF	TGTGCCAGCAGTTACTCGAAGGGAGGGGGCACTGAAGCTTTCTTT	TRBV6-2/TRBV6-3	TRBJ1-1	.	.
CASSLSLQGYEQYF	TGTGCCAGCAGTTTATCTCTACAGGGATACGAGCAGTACTTC	TRBV27	TRBJ2-7	.	.
CASSLVGGPGNTIYF	TGCGCCAGCAGCTTGGTAGGAGGCCCAGGAAACACCATATATTTT	TRBV5-1	TRBJ1-3	.	.
CASSTGQGSDTQYF	TGTGCCAGCAGCACCGGACAGGGTTCAGATACGCAGTATTTT	TRBV21-1	TRBJ2-3	.	once
CASRHPGAMNTEAFF	TGTGCCAGCAGGCACCCTGGTGCTATGAACACTGAAGCTTTCTTT	TRBV6-5	TRBJ1-1	.	.
CASSRDSLAGEQYF	TGTGCCAGCAGCCGGGACAGCCTTGCGGGGGAGCAGTACTTC	TRBV9	TRBJ2-7	.	.
CASWRMFGTEAFF	TGTGCCAGCTGGCGGATGTTTGGAACTGAAGCTTTCTTT	TRBV12-3/TRBV12-4	TRBJ1-1	.	.
CASSLSGQLLSGANVLTF	TGTGCCAGTAGCCTCTCGGGACAGCTTCTCTCTGGGGCCAACGTCCTGACTTTC	TRBV27	TRBJ2-6	TRBD1	.
CASSGAGLAVLNEQFF	TGTGCCAGCAGTGGCGCGGGACTAGCGGTCCTCAATGAGCAGTTCTTC	TRBV25-1	TRBJ2-1	TRBD2	few
CASSQADTQSDIPNTEAFF	TGTGCCAGCAGCCAAGCGGACACCCAGTCCGACATACCGAACACTGAAGCTTTCTTT	TRBV3-1/TRBV3-2	TRBJ1-1	.	.
CASSLTGEGAKNIQYF	TGTGCCAGCAGTCTGACAGGGGAGGGGGCCAAAAACATTCAGTACTTC	TRBV28	TRBJ2-4	.	.
CASSYLGQVLTGELFF	TGTGCCAGCAGCTACCTGGGACAGGTTCTCACCGGGGAGCTGTTTTTT	TRBV28	TRBJ2-2	TRBD1	.
CASSSARGTEAFF	TGTGCCAGCAGCTCCGCCAGGGGGACTGAAGCTTTCTTT	TRBV7-8	TRBJ1-1	TRBD1	.
CASLWASGFQKGNEQFF	TGTGCCAGCCTCTGGGCTAGCGGGTTTCAAAAGGGGAATGAGCAGTTCTTC	TRBV2	TRBJ2-1	TRBD2	.
CASSELAGLGSPLHF	TGTGCCAGCAGTGAGCTGGCGGGGTTGGGTTCACCCCTCCACTTT	TRBV6-1	TRBJ1-6	.	.
CASSENPGQGGNQPQHF	TGTGCCAGTAGTGAAAATCCGGGACAGGGAGGTAATCAGCCCCAGCATTTT	TRBV19	TRBJ1-5	TRBD1	.
CASSGQGGTEAFF	TGTGCCAGCAGCGGACAGGGGGGCACTGAAGCTTTCTTT	TRBV2	TRBJ1-1	TRBD1	.
CASSPQDPDREKLFF	TGTGCCAGCTCACCGCAGGATCCTGATCGGGAAAAACTGTTTTTT	TRBV18	TRBJ1-4	.	.
CASSPRQGSLYEQYF	TGTGCCAGCAGCCCCCGACAGGGGAGCCTTTACGAGCAGTACTTC	TRBV7-6	TRBJ2-7	TRBD1	.
CASSESGGGQPQHF	TGCGCCAGCAGTGAGTCTGGGGGCGGTCAGCCCCAGCATTTT	TRBV10-1	TRBJ1-5	.	.
CASRYRGPYSNQPQHF	TGTGCAAGTCGCTACAGGGGTCCCTATAGCAATCAGCCCCAGCATTTT	TRBV12-2	TRBJ1-5	.	once
CASSTLHGYNEQFF	TGTGCCAGCAGTACCCTTCACGGGTACAATGAGCAGTTCTTC	TRBV6-4	TRBJ2-1	.	.
CASSLPRSGREGRGNQPQHF	TGTGCCAGCAGTTTGCCTAGGTCCGGCCGGGAGGGAAGGGGGAATCAGCCCCAGCATTTT	TRBV6-2/TRBV6-3	TRBJ1-5	.	.
CASSELQGARRTEAFF	TGTGCCAGCAGTGAATTACAGGGGGCAAGGAGGACTGAAGCTTTCTTT	TRBV2	TRBJ1-1	TRBD1	few
CASSSGTGLGGETQYF	TGTGCTAGCAGCTCTGGGACAGGCCTTGGGGGAGAGACCCAGTACTTC	TRBV7-7	TRBJ2-5	TRBD1	.
CASSIEARAAGISYEQYF	TGTGCCAGTAGTATAGAAGCGCGGGCAGCGGGAATTTCCTACGAGCAGTACTTC	TRBV19	TRBJ2-7	TRBD2	once